The 25 T cell receptor beta chains below come from one sample, sequenced in a study of T cell changes during pregnancy in multiple sclerosis. Data came from immunoSEQ multiplex PCR; TCRdb stores just in-frame clones and leaves some out. The top ten clones hold 1.5% to 2% of a sample with roughly 110,000 clones, around 92% of them seen once. The source material was peripheral blood, sampled after pregnancy. Receptor source: a female donor with multiple sclerosis, enrolled in a pregnancy study.

The chain uses TRBV11-2 and TRBJ2-5, with 10 bases lining up with TRBD2. The length of the CDR3 is 16 residues. The V gene's germline CDR1 is SGHAT and CDR2 FQNNGV. J lost 3 bases, V lost 2 bases, and 6 bases had no gene match. The CDR3 reads CASSLRVAGGKETQYF. The CDR3 nucleotides are TGTGCCAGCAGCTTAAGGGTAGCGGGGGGTAAAGAGACCCAGTACTTC.

This clone has only one observation. DNA of the CDR3: TGTGCCAGTAGTCCTGGACTAGCTGCTCTCGAGCAGTACTTC. This sequence encodes CASSPGLAALEQYF. The genes are TRBV19 and TRBJ2-7; 8 bases agree with TRBD2. Germline CDR1 LNHDA, CDR2 SQIVND (reference sequence). The CDR3 sequence is 14 residues long. V lost 5 bases and J lost 6; bases outside the gene matches: 9.

The CDR3 DNA sequence: TGTGCCAGCAGTGATGGGGGGTTAAGCAATCAGCCCCAGCATTTT. Amino acids: CASSDGGLSNQPQHF. This rearrangement joins TRBV2 to TRBJ1-5; a possible D gene is TRBD1 (5 bases). The CDR3 contains 15 residues. The V end was cut by 3 bases, the J end by 1 base, with 10 bases between. Germline CDR1 is SNHLY and CDR2 is FYNNEI.

The rearrangement links TRBV9 to TRBJ2-3; 10 positions match TRBD2. This CDR3 spans 16 amino acids. Germline assignment: CDR1 SGDLS and CDR2 YYNGEE. V trimming: 0 bases; J trimming: 4 bases; junction bases outside the gene matches: 5. DNA for the CDR3: TGTGCCAGCAGCGTAGAAGCGGGGGGGTTCGCAGATACGCAGTATTTT. Amino acid sequence: CASSVEAGGFADTQYF.

The chain joins TRBV13 to TRBJ2-2; perhaps TRBD1 as D (5 bases). The V gene's germline CDR1 is PRHDT and CDR2 FYEKMQ (reference sequence). This CDR3 has 14 residues. With 6 bases removed from V and 4 bases from J, the gap between germline ends came to 12 bases. The CDR3 nucleotides are TGTGCCAGCAGGATCGCAGGGCCCACCGGGGAGCTGTTTTTT. Its translation is CASRIAGPTGELFF.

The chain couples TRBV4-1 to TRBJ1-3; D might be TRBD1 (5 bases). Trimming removed 1 base at V and 2 bases at J, with 9 bases between. This CDR3 region has 15 residues. Germline-derived CDR1 and CDR2 are MGHRA and YSYEKL. DNA of the CDR3: TGCGCCAGCAGCCAAGCAGGAGGGGCTGGAAACACCATATATTTT. Translated, it gives CASSQAGGAGNTIYF.

V usage is TRBV5-1 and J usage is TRBJ2-3, with 12 bases lining up with TRBD2. The CDR3 contains 16 residues. J was trimmed by 6 bases and V by 0 bases; bases with no gene match: 5. The germline gives CDR1 SGHRS, CDR2 YFSETQ. This chain's CDR3 is CASSLASGLAGDTQYF. CDR3 in DNA: TGCGCCAGCAGCTTGGCATCAGGACTAGCGGGGGATACGCAGTATTTT. Full variable domain (remainder filled in from reference TRBV5-1 and TRBJ2-3): KAGVTQTPRYLIKTRGQQVTLSCSPISGHRSVSWYQQTPGQGLQFLFEYFSETQRNKGNFPGRFSGRQFSNSRSEMNVSTLELGDSALYLCASSLASGLAGDTQYFGPGTRLTVL.

The CDR3 DNA follows: TGTGCCAGCAGCTCACGGGGGACAGGGTCTGAAAAACTGTTTTTT. Translating gives CASSSRGTGSEKLFF. The V gene is TRBV9, the J gene TRBJ1-4; 9 nucleotides agree with TRBD1. The V gene's germline CDR1 is SGDLS and CDR2 YYNGEE. The trim removed 4 bases at V and 7 bases at J, leaving 8 bases unmatched. The CDR3 loop spans 15 amino acids.

This chain connects TRBV7-3 to TRBJ2-1; weak D call: TRBD2 (6 bases). The CDR3 has 14 amino acids. Trimming took 2 bases from V and 6 from J, leaving 11 bases between them. Germline CDR1 SGHTA, CDR2 FQGTGA. The CDR3 DNA sequence: TGTGCCAGCAGCTTAGGTGGCGGGGTCAATGAGCAGTTCTTC. Encoded protein: CASSLGGGVNEQFF.

The J gene is TRBJ1-5, the V gene TRBV19; maybe TRBD1 (6 bases). The CDR3 runs 13 residues. Germline lookup yields CDR1 LNHDA and CDR2 SQIVND (reference sequence). V lost 6 bases and J 7 bases, leaving 13 bases between the germline ends. CDR3 in amino acids: CASSPGRGQPQHF. CDR3 coding DNA: TGTGCCAGTAGCCCCGGTAGGGGGCAGCCCCAGCATTTT.

This chain links TRBV7-2 with TRBJ2-3; no clear D. This CDR3 contains 15 residues. Germline loops: CDR1 SGHTA, CDR2 FQGNSA. V dropped 5 bases and J dropped 0 bases, with 12 bases sitting between them. The CDR3 is CASSHLVTSTDTQYF. The DNA of the CDR3 is TGTGCCAGCAGCCACCTTGTTACTAGCACAGATACGCAGTATTTT.

This chain joins TRBV11-2 and TRBJ2-1, with 14 positions matching TRBD2. The germline V gene encodes CDR1 SGHAT and CDR2 FQNNGV. CDR3 length: 19 amino acids. V was clipped by 4 bases and J by 0 bases; unmatched bases: 8. The CDR3 protein is CASSSRGTSGGSSYNEQFF. As DNA, the CDR3 is TGTGCCAGCAGCTCGCGAGGGACTAGCGGGGGCAGCTCCTACAATGAGCAGTTCTTC.

This chain connects TRBV5-8 to TRBJ2-5, with D perhaps matching TRBD1 (7 bases). Deletions cut 0 bases from V and 3 bases from J, with 12 bases between. Looked up from germline, CDR1 is SGHTS and CDR2 is YDEGEE. The CDR3 extends over 15 amino acids. CDR3 sequence: CASSLAGDREETQYF. The DNA for the CDR3 is TGTGCCAGCAGCTTGGCGGGGGACAGAGAAGAGACCCAGTACTTC.

The chain recombines TRBV11-3 with TRBJ2-3; D perhaps matches TRBD2 (5 bases). Germline loops: CDR1 SGHNT, CDR2 YENEEA. The CDR3 consists of 17 residues. V shed 1 base and J shed 0 bases, with 14 bases lying between them. The DNA for the CDR3 is TGTGCCAGCAGCTTAGGAGCCGGTCGGGGAAGCACAGATACGCAGTATTTT. Translating it yields CASSLGAGRGSTDTQYF.

This clone appeared once. Distinct nucleotide sequences in the sample also encode this CDR3. The rearrangement links TRBV5-6 to TRBJ1-2; D is uncertain. Germline CDR1 SGHDT, CDR2 YYEEEE. Trimming took off 4 bases at V and 5 bases at J, with 15 bases between the two ends. CDR3 length: 14 amino acids. The CDR3 spells CASSRSLSVYGYTF. CDR3 bases: TGTGCCAGCAGCCGGAGCTTATCTGTTTATGGCTACACCTTC.

J is TRBJ2-1 and V is TRBV19, with D perhaps matching TRBD1 (5 bases). Germline V gene sequence: CDR1 LNHDA, CDR2 SQIVND (reference sequence). The CDR3 runs to 15 residues. Trimming removed 4 bases from V and 0 bases from J, with 10 bases in between. CDR3 DNA: TGTGCCAGTAGTACGACAGACAGCTCCTACAATGAGCAGTTCTTC. It encodes CASSTTDSSYNEQFF.

This sequence joins TRBV5-4 and TRBJ1-1; D might be TRBD1 (5 bases). Per the germline V gene, CDR1 is SGHNT and CDR2 is YYREEE (reference sequence). Trimming took off 0 bases at V and 1 base at J, with 10 bases between the two ends. The CDR3 loop spans 15 amino acids. CDR3 sequence reads: CASSLAQEGNTEAFF. The DNA for the CDR3 is TGTGCCAGCAGCTTGGCACAGGAGGGGAACACTGAAGCTTTCTTT.

This chain joins TRBV30 and TRBJ1-2; TRBD1 is a possible D gene (6 bases). Germline CDR1 is GTSNPN and CDR2 is SVGIG (reference sequence). The CDR3 runs 23 residues. V was pared by 5 bases and J by 4 bases, with 44 bases between. CDR3 DNA sequence: TGTGCCTGGCTCCCCAAAGGGACAAGGAGCAGACCCATAGACACGAGGGATGGCTATGGCTACACCTTC. It translates to CAWLPKGTRSRPIDTRDGYGYTF.

The chain is built from TRBV7-8 and TRBJ2-1, with 8 positions matching TRBD2. Trimming at V came to 3 bases and at J to 5 bases, leaving 6 bases not matched to a gene. The CDR3 has 15 residues. Germline V gives CDR1 SGHVS, CDR2 FQNEAQ. As DNA, the CDR3 is TGTGCCAGCAGCTTGAGCACTAGCGGACACAATGAGCAGTTCTTC. It codes for CASSLSTSGHNEQFF.

The CDR3, as DNA: TGTGCCAGTAGCCAGGCTGTGGCGGGAAATGAAGCTTTCTTT. Translating it yields CASSQAVAGNEAFF. This chain joins TRBV19 and TRBJ1-1; D not certain. Germline CDR1 LNHDA, CDR2 SQIVND (reference sequence). Trimming shortened V by 6 bases and J by 7 bases, and 18 bases separated the two germline ends. CDR3 length: 14 amino acids.

This rearrangement joins TRBV5-1 to TRBJ2-1; D is possibly TRBD1 (5 bases). CDR1 and CDR2 from the germline V gene are SGHRS and YFSETQ. CDR3 length: 14 residues. Trimming removed 2 bases at V and 4 bases at J, with 10 bases between. DNA for the CDR3: TGCGCCAGCAGCTTAACAGGAATTTACAATGAGCAGTTCTTC. This translates into CASSLTGIYNEQFF.

V and J are TRBV5-1 and TRBJ2-1; maybe TRBD1 (5 bases). Looked up from germline, CDR1 is SGHRS and CDR2 is YFSETQ. V shed 5 bases and J shed 6 bases, with 18 bases lying between them. The CDR3 runs to 15 residues. The DNA for the CDR3 is TGCGCCAGCAGACTAACAATCCAGGGAACCAATGAGCAGTTCTTC. It specifies CASRLTIQGTNEQFF. Full variable domain (outside the CDR3, taken from reference TRBV5-1 and TRBJ2-1): KAGVTQTPRYLIKTRGQQVTLSCSPISGHRSVSWYQQTPGQGLQFLFEYFSETQRNKGNFPGRFSGRQFSNSRSEMNVSTLELGDSALYLCASRLTIQGTNEQFFGPGTRLTVL.

The chain joins TRBV5-1 to TRBJ1-4, with a possible D match to TRBD1 (6 bases). The CDR3 is 15 amino acids. Per the germline V gene, CDR1 is SGHRS and CDR2 is YFSETQ. V gave up 3 bases and J gave up 4 bases, with 13 bases separating them. The CDR3 reads CASSYRQENNEKLFF. CDR3 DNA sequence: TGCGCCAGCAGCTACAGACAGGAGAATAATGAAAAACTGTTTTTT.

V usage is TRBV6-5 and J usage is TRBJ1-5, with D possibly TRBD1 on 6 matching bases. CDR1 is MNHEY, CDR2 SVGAGI, per germline. The V end lost 5 bases, the J end lost 4 bases, and 15 bases lay between the germline ends. The CDR3 contains 15 residues. The CDR3 spells CASSKIGQMNQPQHF. CDR3 nucleotides: TGTGCCAGCAGTAAGATAGGACAGATGAATCAGCCCCAGCATTTT.

The chain joins TRBV27 to TRBJ1-2; tentative D call: TRBD1 (6 bases). CDR1 and CDR2 (germline): MNHEY, SMNVEV (reference sequence). The CDR3 runs 14 residues. The ends were cut back, 2 bases at V and 4 bases at J, with 11 bases in the middle. The CDR3 coding sequence is TGTGCCAGCAGTTTAAACAGGGCGATCTATGGCTACACCTTC. It yields the protein CASSLNRAIYGYTF.